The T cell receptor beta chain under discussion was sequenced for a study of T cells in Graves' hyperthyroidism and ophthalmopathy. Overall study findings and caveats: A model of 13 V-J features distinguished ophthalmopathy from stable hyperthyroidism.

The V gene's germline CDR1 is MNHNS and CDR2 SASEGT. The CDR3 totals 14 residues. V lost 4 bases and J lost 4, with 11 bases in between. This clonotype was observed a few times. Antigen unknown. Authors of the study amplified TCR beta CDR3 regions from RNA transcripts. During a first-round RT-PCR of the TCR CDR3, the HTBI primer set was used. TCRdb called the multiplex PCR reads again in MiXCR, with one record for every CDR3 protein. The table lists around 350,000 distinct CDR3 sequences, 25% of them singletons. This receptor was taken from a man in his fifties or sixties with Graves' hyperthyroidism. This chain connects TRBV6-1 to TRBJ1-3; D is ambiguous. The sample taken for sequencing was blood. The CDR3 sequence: CASSVRTGGNTIYF. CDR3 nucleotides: TGTGCCAGCAGTGTAAGGACGGGCGGAAACACCATATATTTT.